This entry describes one TCR beta chain. Its specificity is not known. This sample was included in a study of cytomegalovirus exposure and HLA in healthy donors. Study-wide results and limits: Data from an earlier analysis indicated that most TCR beta V segments were productive either about 90% or about 30% of the time. In a later analysis, HLA-C alleles had the fewest associated TCRs, DRB1 alleles the most.

V was shortened by 0 bases and J by 9 bases, with 4 bases between the two germline ends. The CDR3 contains 11 residues. Per germline, CDR1 SGHNT and CDR2 YYREEE (reference sequence). PCR amplification relied on 60 Vbeta primers (plus 13 Jbeta primers). Assay used: immunoSEQ multiplex PCR; TCRdb lists only in-frame clones, some missing. The data show tens of thousands of clones, with 55% to 65% seen just once and about 15% held by the top ten. The sample comprised PBMCs. The V call is TRBV5-4, the J call TRBJ2-1; no clear D. The sequence was obtained from a woman aged 40 to 50 in good health and CMV-seropositive. CDR3 DNA sequence: TGTGCCAGCAGCTTGGCCGGTGAGCAGTTCTTC. Translation: CASSLAGEQFF. Full variable domain (outside the CDR3, taken from reference TRBV5-4 and TRBJ2-1): ETGVTQSPTHLIKTRGQQVTLRCSSQSGHNTVSWYQQALGQGPQFIFQYYREEENGRGNFPPRFSGLQFPNYSSELNVNALELDDSALYLCASSLAGEQFFGPGTRLTVL.